This is a list of T cell receptor beta chains from one sample in a study of blood T cell repertoires in COVID-19. Generated by immunoSEQ multiplex PCR, the TCRdb table keeps only in-frame clones and is missing some. The sample lists over 70,000 clones, approximately 77% occurring once. The sequenced sample consisted of peripheral blood. The receptors shown here come from a woman over 75 with acute or convalescent COVID-19. The CDR3 runs from the conserved cysteine through the conserved F or W. Fields, in order: D gene, V gene, CDR3 protein. A D gene is named only where the DNA matches it firmly.

D: NA
V: TRBV13
CDR3: CASSPWGTREAYTF

D: NA
V: TRBV4-2
CDR3: CASSQEGLTGGQPQHF

D: TRBD2
V: TRBV27
CDR3: CASSFERGRNNEQFF

D: NA
V: TRBV5-1
CDR3: CASSSDGAGTDTQYF

D: NA
V: TRBV11-3
CDR3: CASSLGPVGEQYF

D: NA
V: TRBV2
CDR3: CASREAETDRF

D: NA
V: TRBV6-6
CDR3: CASTLRVDTEAFF

D: TRBD1
V: TRBV5-1
CDR3: CASSNGDRSNYGYTF

D: NA
V: TRBV7-2
CDR3: CASSPSGRGGLNEQFF

D: TRBD1
V: TRBV28
CDR3: CASSTRQGAVDQPQHF

D: TRBD1
V: TRBV9
CDR3: CASSAPGGRYGYTF

D: TRBD2
V: TRBV28
CDR3: CASSLGTSGSPGKFF

D: NA
V: TRBV28
CDR3: CASSSGTTNEKLFF

D: NA
V: TRBV5-8
CDR3: CASSPGMRETQYF

D: NA
V: TRBV4-1
CDR3: CASSRTRRTNQPQHF

D: TRBD2
V: TRBV28
CDR3: CATAGGNYEQYF

D: NA
V: TRBV19
CDR3: CASRLLGGDGYTF

D: NA
V: TRBV12-5
CDR3: CASRGTGYNEQFF

D: NA
V: TRBV21-1
CDR3: CASTLNFDWAYGYTF

D: NA
V: TRBV6-2/TRBV6-3
CDR3: CASSSGGSSYGYTF

D: NA
V: TRBV7-2
CDR3: CASSLWRLPTEWFF

D: TRBD1
V: TRBV7-9
CDR3: CASSPGGYGYTF

D: TRBD2
V: TRBV4-2
CDR3: CASSQGTSGGGETQYF